This T cell receptor (beta chain) was observed in a study of CD8+ T cells in alopecia areata. Broader study findings: For lesional scalp, especially alopecia totalis/universalis, clonality was higher than in normal scalp.

Trimming stripped 0 bases from V and 5 bases from J, with 4 bases between. The germline V gene encodes CDR1 SEHNR and CDR2 FQNEAQ (reference sequence). This CDR3 is built from 13 residues. It was cDNA, reverse transcribed from extracted RNA, that served as the sequencing template. Profiled with immunoSEQ multiplex PCR; TCRdb holds only in-frame clones, not every one. The sample includes 140,000 to 150,000 clones, around 50% seen only once; the top ten take 6.5% to 7.5%. With respect to this clone: Its antigen is unknown.

J is TRBJ2-2 and V is TRBV7-9, with D hard to call. Specimen: CD4+ T cells sorted from blood. This receptor was obtained from a human donor with alopecia areata. CDR3 DNA: TGTGCCAGCAGCTTAGCCGGAACCGGGGAGCTGTTTTTT. Protein product: CASSLAGTGELFF.